The 5 T cell receptor beta chains below come from one sample, sequenced in a study of response to subunit inactivated influenza vaccine. Using its own MiXCR run on the RT-PCR reads, TCRdb lists one record per CDR3 protein. The sample has just over 300,000 distinct CDR3 sequences, approximately 21% seen once. Sequencing used PBMCs from blood, obtained 21 months after vaccination. These receptors all stem from a man aged 50 to 75 who received an inactivated influenza vaccine.

The chain carries TRBV9 and TRBJ2-7; 7 nucleotides agree with TRBD1. The CDR3 runs 14 residues. Trimming at V came to 3 bases and at J to 2 bases, leaving 5 bases not matched to a gene. The germline gives CDR1 SGDLS, CDR2 YYNGEE. The DNA for the CDR3 is TGTGCCAGCAGCGGATACGGGACAGCCTACGAGCAGTACTTC. Translation: CASSGYGTAYEQYF.

The rearrangement links TRBV6-1 to TRBJ1-1; D gene uncertain. V dropped 8 bases and J dropped 4 bases, with 14 bases sitting between them. The germline CDR1 and CDR2 sequences are MNHNS and SASEGT. CDR3 length: 13 residues. The CDR3 sequence is CASGLHEGTEAFF. The CDR3 DNA reads TGTGCCAGCGGCTTGCATGAGGGCACTGAAGCTTTCTTT.

J is TRBJ2-2 and V is TRBV24-1; the match to TRBD1 covers 11 bases. The CDR3 is made up of 17 amino acids. V was clipped by 3 bases and J by 4 bases; unmatched bases: 6. Germline V gives CDR1 KGHDR, CDR2 SFDVKD. CDR3: CATSDTGQGVSTGELFF. CDR3 DNA sequence: TGTGCCACCAGTGATACGGGACAGGGGGTCAGCACCGGGGAGCTGTTTTTT.

The V call is TRBV7-9, the J call TRBJ2-3; TRBD1 matches 10 bases. The V gene's germline CDR1 is SEHNR and CDR2 FQNEAQ (reference sequence). Losses at the gene ends were 5 bases for V and 5 bases for J; bases not matched to a gene: 10. The CDR3 is 16 amino acids. The CDR3 protein is CASSRGQGLLGDTQYF. DNA of the CDR3: TGTGCCAGCAGCCGGGGACAGGGGTTGTTGGGAGATACGCAGTATTTT.

As concerns this clonotype: One end of the junction does not line up with germline, which may come from a read error. The chain recombines TRBV11-2 with TRBJ2-4; TRBD2 matches at 7 bases. The CDR3 is made up of 15 amino acids. From germline, CDR1 is SGHAT and CDR2 FQNNGV. The CDR3 region has the DNA TGTGCCAGCAGCTTAGACAGAGCGGGGCGTGACATCCAGTACTTC. Translating gives CASSLDRAGRDIQYF.